This T cell receptor beta chain was obtained from a study of blood T cell repertoires in COVID-19. At the level of the study: Sites across the United States, Italy and Spain contributed samples from acute and convalescent COVID-19. T cells, B-cell-depleted T cells, or PBMCs supplied cDNA or gDNA.

Authors' data handling: Quantification of nucleated cells was approximated via reference gene primer amplification. TCRdb keeps only in-frame clones here, not all; method: immunoSEQ multiplex PCR. V and J calls and clone size come straight from that table; D and trimming were deduced from the DNA. The sample has roughly 240,000 clones, approximately 84% seen once. With V trimmed by 6 bases and J by 6 bases, 10 bases remained unmatched. The CDR3 extends over 15 amino acids. Germline values: CDR1 KGHSH, CDR2 LQKENI. The sequencing sample was made of peripheral blood. The TCR sequence derives from a woman over 75 with acute or convalescent COVID-19. The J gene is TRBJ2-3, the V gene TRBV18, with 9 bases matching TRBD2. The CDR3 loop is CASSRQRGAVDTQYF. The CDR3 nucleotides are TGTGCCAGCTCGCGTCAGCGGGGGGCCGTGGATACGCAGTATTTT.